The T cell receptor (beta chain) described here comes from a study of tumor-infiltrating lymphocytes in primary liver carcinoma. In the case of this clonotype: The germline gene is not matched at one end of the junction; a read error may be the cause.

Co-extracting RNA and DNA was done with about 18-33 mg of unsorted bulk tissue as input. Those patients suffered from chronic HBV infection and were treatment-naive. Every tumor sample had over 85% viable tumor cells. A constant-region primer primed TCR beta cDNA synthesis from about 530 ng of total RNA. It was through three nested multiplex PCR rounds of slightly modified ARM-PCR that TCR beta libraries arose. For 10 cycles apiece, the opening two PCR rounds ran with TRBV1-TRBV30 forward primers and a C-beta reverse primer. TCRdb re-called the multiplex PCR reads through MiXCR, storing one row per CDR3 protein. The repertoire holds 100,000 or so distinct CDR3 sequences, with about four fifths as singletons. The CDR3 is made up of 17 amino acids. CDR1 and CDR2 from the germline V gene are ENHRY and SYGVKD.

Sequences were obtained from liver tumor tissue from sampling region 3. Subset noted: tumor region T3, left-lateral pole. This TCR came from a man in his forties with primary liver carcinoma and hepatitis B virus infection. The chain carries TRBV10-3 and TRBJ2-3; the match to TRBD2 covers 14 bases. Written as DNA, the CDR3 is TGTGCCTTCAGTGGGGGACTAGCGGGAGTTTGGGCAAATACGCAGTATTTT. Translating gives CAFSGGLAGVWANTQYF.